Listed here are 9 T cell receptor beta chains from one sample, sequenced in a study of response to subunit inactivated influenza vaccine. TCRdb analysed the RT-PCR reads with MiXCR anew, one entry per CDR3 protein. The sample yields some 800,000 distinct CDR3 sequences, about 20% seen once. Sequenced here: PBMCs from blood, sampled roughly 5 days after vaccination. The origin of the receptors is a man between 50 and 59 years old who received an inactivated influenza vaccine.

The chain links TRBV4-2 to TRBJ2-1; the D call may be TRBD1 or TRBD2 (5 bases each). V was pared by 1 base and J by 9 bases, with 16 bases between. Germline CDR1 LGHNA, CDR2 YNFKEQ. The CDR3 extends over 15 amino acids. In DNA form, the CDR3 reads TGTGCCAGCAGCCAAGTCGGTCTTACGGGGACTGAGCAGTTCTTC. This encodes CASSQVGLTGTEQFF.

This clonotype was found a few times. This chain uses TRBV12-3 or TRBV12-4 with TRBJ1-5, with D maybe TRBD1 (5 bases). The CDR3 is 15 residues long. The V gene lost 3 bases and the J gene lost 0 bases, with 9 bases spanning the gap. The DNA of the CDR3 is TGTGCCAGCAGTTTCGGACATCATAGCAATCAGCCCCAGCATTTT. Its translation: CASSFGHHSNQPQHF.

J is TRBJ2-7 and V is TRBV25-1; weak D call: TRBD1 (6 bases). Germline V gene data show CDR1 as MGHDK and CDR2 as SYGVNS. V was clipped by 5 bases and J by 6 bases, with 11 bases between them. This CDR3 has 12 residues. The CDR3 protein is CASSTTGTEQYF. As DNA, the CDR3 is TGTGCCAGCAGTACCACAGGGACCGAGCAGTACTTC.

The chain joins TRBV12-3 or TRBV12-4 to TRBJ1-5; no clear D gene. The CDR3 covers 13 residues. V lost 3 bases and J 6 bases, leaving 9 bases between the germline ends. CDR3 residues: CASSFGEVQPQHF. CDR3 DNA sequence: TGTGCCAGCAGTTTTGGAGAAGTTCAGCCCCAGCATTTT.

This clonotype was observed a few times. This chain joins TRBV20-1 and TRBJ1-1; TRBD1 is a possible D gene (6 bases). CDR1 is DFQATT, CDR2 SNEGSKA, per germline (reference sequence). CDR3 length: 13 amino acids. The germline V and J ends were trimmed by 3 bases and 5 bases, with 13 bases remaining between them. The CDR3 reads CSASFGTQTEAFF. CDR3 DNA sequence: TGCAGTGCTAGCTTTGGGACACAAACTGAAGCTTTCTTT.

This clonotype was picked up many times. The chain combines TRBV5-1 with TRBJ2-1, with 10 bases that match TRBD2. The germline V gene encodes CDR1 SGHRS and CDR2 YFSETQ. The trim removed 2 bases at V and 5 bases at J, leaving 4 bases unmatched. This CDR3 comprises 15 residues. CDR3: CASSFGTSENNEQFF. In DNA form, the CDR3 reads TGCGCCAGCAGCTTCGGGACTAGCGAAAACAATGAGCAGTTCTTC. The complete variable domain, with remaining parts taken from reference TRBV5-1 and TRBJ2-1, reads KAGVTQTPRYLIKTRGQQVTLSCSPISGHRSVSWYQQTPGQGLQFLFEYFSETQRNKGNFPGRFSGRQFSNSRSEMNVSTLELGDSALYLCASSFGTSENNEQFFGPGTRLTVL.

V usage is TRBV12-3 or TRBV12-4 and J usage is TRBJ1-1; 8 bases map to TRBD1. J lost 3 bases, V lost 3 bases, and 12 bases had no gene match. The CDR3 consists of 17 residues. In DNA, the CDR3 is TGTGCCAGCAGTTTCCCGGGACAGGAGTTGCGGTACACTGAAGCTTTCTTT. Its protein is CASSFPGQELRYTEAFF.

For the CDR3, the DNA is TGTGCCAGCAGTCCTGGGACTAGCGGGGTTTTCTTGGAGACCCAGTACTTC. It codes for CASSPGTSGVFLETQYF. The rearrangement links TRBV28 to TRBJ2-5; 13 positions agree with TRBD2. Trimming took 5 bases from V and 5 from J; bases not matched to a gene: 11. The CDR3 has 17 amino acids. Per germline, CDR1 MDHEN and CDR2 SYDVKM.

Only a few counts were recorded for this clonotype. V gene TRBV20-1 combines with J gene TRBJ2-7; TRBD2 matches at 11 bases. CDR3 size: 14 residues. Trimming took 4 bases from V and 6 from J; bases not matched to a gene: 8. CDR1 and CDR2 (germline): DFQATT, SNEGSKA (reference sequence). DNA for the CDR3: TGCAGTGCTAACAACCTAGCGGGGGGCCTCGAGCAGTACTTC. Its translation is CSANNLAGGLEQYF.